The 5 T cell receptor beta chains reported below all come from one sample, sequenced in a study of T cell changes during pregnancy in multiple sclerosis (dated by TCRdb to about 2019). The library was obtained by the immunoSEQ multiplex PCR assay. TCRdb obtained this table from immuneACCESS and retained in-frame rearrangements with V and J assigned. These tables miss some clones; where compared with another copy, unresolved V genes account for less than half of the shortfall, and the remainder is unexplained. The table for this sample lists more than 45,000 clones; about 90% of them were counted only once. The ten largest account for around 0.25% of the sample. The material was CD4+ T cells from peripheral blood mononuclear cells, obtained in the second trimester of pregnancy. The receptors were sampled from a female donor with multiple sclerosis, enrolled in a pregnancy study.

CDR3 sequence reads: CASSTPQGLGGYTF. DNA of the CDR3: TGTGCCAGCAGCACTCCACAGGGCTTAGGAGGCTACACCTTC. The rearrangement joins TRBV7-2 to TRBJ1-2; tentative D call: TRBD1 (6 bases). V lost 5 bases and J 8 bases, leaving 18 bases between the germline ends. Germline V gives CDR1 SGHTA, CDR2 FQGNSA. The CDR3 spans 14 residues.

This chain joins TRBV7-9 and TRBJ2-3; 9 positions match TRBD1. The germline V gene has CDR1 SEHNR and CDR2 FQNEAQ (reference sequence). The V gene end was trimmed by 5 bases and the J gene end by 4 bases; junction bases not matched to a gene: 7. The CDR3 has 15 amino acids. The CDR3 loop is CASSTDRGRADTQYF. The CDR3 DNA is TGTGCCAGCAGCACCGACAGGGGGAGGGCAGATACGCAGTATTTT. Together with reference TRBV7-9 and TRBJ2-3, the CDR3 gives the full variable domain: DTGVSQNPRHKITKRGQNVTFRCDPISEHNRLYWYRQTLGQGPEFLTYFQNEAQLEKSRLLSDRFSAERPKGSFSTLEIQRTEQGDSAMYLCASSTDRGRADTQYFGPGTRLTVL.

V is TRBV9 and J is TRBJ2-1, with 7 bases aligning to TRBD1. V dropped 3 bases and J dropped 6; count of bases not matched to a gene: 3. Germline CDR1 SGDLS, CDR2 YYNGEE. The CDR3 consists of 13 residues. As DNA, the CDR3 is TGTGCCAGCAGCGGAACAGGGGCCAATGAGCAGTTCTTC. Translated, it gives CASSGTGANEQFF.

J is TRBJ1-2 and V is TRBV6-1, with 9 positions matching TRBD1. Trimming at V came to 8 bases and at J to 5 bases, leaving 9 bases not matched to a gene. The CDR3 length is 14 residues. Looked up from germline, CDR1 is MNHNS and CDR2 is SASEGT. CDR3 nucleotide sequence: TGTGCCAGCGTGGCTGGGACAGGGAGTTATGGCTACACCTTC. It is translated as CASVAGTGSYGYTF.

The rearrangement joins TRBV10-2 to TRBJ2-3, with a possible D match to TRBD2 (6 bases). Trimming left V 3 bases short and J 9 bases short, with 25 bases between. Per the germline V gene, CDR1 is WSHSY and CDR2 is SAAADI. This CDR3 spans 17 amino acids. The CDR3 is CASSESRGMGGKGTQYF. The CDR3 bases are TGCGCCAGCAGTGAAAGCCGAGGCATGGGAGGAAAGGGGACGCAGTATTTT.